A selection of T cell receptor beta chains follows, all from one sample in a study of cytomegalovirus exposure and HLA in healthy donors. Sequencing used immunoSEQ multiplex PCR; TCRdb keeps in-frame clones, though not all of them. The sample includes around 170,000 clones, approximately 78% of them seen just once. Material: PBMCs. The receptors shown here come from a woman aged 18-29 years in good health and CMV-seronegative. Both conserved end residues are part of each CDR3. A D gene is named only where the DNA matches it firmly. Expanded clones are given a class, and other clones once, few, many or no size at all.

D gene	J gene	V gene	clone size	CDR3 DNA	CDR3 protein
TRBD2	TRBJ2-1	TRBV29-1	once	TGCAGCGTTGCTGTAGCGGGAGGGCAGTACAATGAGCAGTTCTTC	CSVAVAGGQYNEQFF
-	TRBJ1-2	TRBV18	-	TGTGCCAGCTCACCACCGCAGGGTAACTATGGCTACACCTTC	CASSPPQGNYGYTF
TRBD2	TRBJ2-1	TRBV4-2	-	TGTGCCAGCAGCCAAGATACCGCGGGGGGTCCTTACAATGAGCAGTTCTTC	CASSQDTAGGPYNEQFF
-	TRBJ2-1	TRBV6-6	-	TGTGCCAGCAGTTGGCAGAATGAGCAGTTCTTC	CASSWQNEQFF
TRBD1	TRBJ1-3	TRBV5-1	-	TGCGCCAGCAGCTTAGCCGGGACAGGGGCTGGAAACACCATATATTTT	CASSLAGTGAGNTIYF
TRBD1	TRBJ1-2	TRBV28	few	TGTGCCAGCAGTCAGGGGGACATCTATGGCTACACCTTC	CASSQGDIYGYTF
-	TRBJ1-3	TRBV27	-	TGTGCCAGTTACTCTGGAAACACCATATATTTT	CASYSGNTIYF
-	TRBJ2-5	TRBV6-5	-	TGTGCCAGCAGTTACCACGGAGAAGAGACCCAGTACTTC	CASSYHGEETQYF
-	TRBJ1-5	TRBV6-1	-	TGTGCCAGCAGTGAATATGCAGGGACAAATCAGCCCCAGCATTTT	CASSEYAGTNQPQHF
TRBD1	TRBJ1-2	TRBV10-3	-	TGTGCCATCAGTGAGCCCCGGGACAGCTATGGCTACACCTTC	CAISEPRDSYGYTF
-	TRBJ2-7	TRBV28	-	TGTGCCAGCAGTTTGGGGAGGGGGAAGCAGTACTTC	CASSLGRGKQYF
TRBD1	TRBJ1-2	TRBV10-3	-	TGTGCCATCAGTGACCCGAGCATGGGACAGGGTTTCTATGGCTACACCTTC	CAISDPSMGQGFYGYTF
TRBD1	TRBJ1-4	TRBV7-9	-	TGTGCCAGCAGCGAAACCTTCGGGGGGACAGGGATGGAAAAACTGTTTTTT	CASSETFGGTGMEKLFF
-	TRBJ2-3	TRBV28	-	TGTGCCAGCAGTTTATCCAGCGGAGTGGGCACAGATACGCAGTATTTT	CASSLSSGVGTDTQYF
TRBD1	TRBJ2-7	TRBV9	once	TGTGCCAGCAGCGCGTGGGACAGCACCTACGAGCAGTACTTC	CASSAWDSTYEQYF
-	TRBJ1-5	TRBV5-1	-	TGCGCCAGCAGCTTGGCTCCCAATCAGCCCCAGCATTTT	CASSLAPNQPQHF
-	TRBJ1-6	TRBV5-4	-	TGTGCCAGCAGCTTGGATTGGGCTCCCCTCCACTTT	CASSLDWAPLHF
-	TRBJ2-7	TRBV19	few	TGTGCCAGTAGTCGTGGGACAAACGACGAGCAGTACTTC	CASSRGTNDEQYF
-	TRBJ2-5	TRBV29-1	-	TGCAGCGTTTTCGAAGAGACCCAGTACTTC	CSVFEETQYF
-	TRBJ2-2	TRBV7-6	-	TGTGCCAGCAGGGGGCGCGACACCGGGGAGCTGTTTTTT	CASRGRDTGELFF
TRBD1	TRBJ2-2	TRBV2	-	TGTGCCAGGGGACAGCCCGGGAACACCGGGGAGCTGTTTTTT	CARGQPGNTGELFF
-	TRBJ2-7	TRBV10-3	-	TGTGCCATCGGCAGGACTAAGATCGAGCAGTACTTC	CAIGRTKIEQYF
TRBD1	TRBJ2-5	TRBV5-1	-	TGCGCCAGCAGCACCGGACAGGCCCGAGAGACCCAGTACTTC	CASSTGQARETQYF
-	TRBJ2-7	TRBV2	-	TGTGCCAGCAGTGAAATGGGCACAGGGTCCTACGAGCAGTACTTC	CASSEMGTGSYEQYF
-	TRBJ2-7	TRBV6-5	-	TGTGCCAGCAGTTCATACTATGGCTACGAGCAGTACTTC	CASSSYYGYEQYF
TRBD1	TRBJ2-3	TRBV30	-	TGTGCCGGGACAGGGGGCGAGAATACAGATACGCAGTATTTT	CAGTGGENTDTQYF
-	TRBJ1-4	TRBV7-2	-	TGTGCCAGCAGCTTAGCAACAGGGAATGAAAAACTGTTTTTT	CASSLATGNEKLFF
-	TRBJ2-4	TRBV27	-	TGTGCCAGCAGCGGGACACCGCAGGACATTCAGTACTTC	CASSGTPQDIQYF
-	TRBJ2-7	TRBV19	-	TGTGCCAGTAGTATCGGTCCGGGTGGTTACGAGCAGTACTTC	CASSIGPGGYEQYF
TRBD1	TRBJ1-1	TRBV2	-	TGTGCCAGCACCGGCGACAGGGAACGCCCAGCTTTCTTT	CASTGDRERPAFF
-	TRBJ1-4	TRBV19	-	TGTGCCAGCCGGGACCCCGGGAGGAGAAGTGAAAAACTGTTTTTT	CASRDPGRRSEKLFF
-	TRBJ1-2	TRBV27	-	TGTGCCAGCAGTTTTGGGCCAGGGGCGCCAGGTGGCTACACCTTC	CASSFGPGAPGGYTF
-	TRBJ2-1	TRBV6-6	-	TGTGCCAGCAGTTACGGCCTTAGTGCGGGAACGTTCTTC	CASSYGLSAGTFF
TRBD1	TRBJ1-5	TRBV6-5	-	TGTGCCAGCAGTTACGGACAGGGGGCAGGTCAGCCCCAGCATTTT	CASSYGQGAGQPQHF
-	TRBJ2-7	TRBV15	-	TGTGCCACCAGCAGTGCACCAGGGGAGTCCTACGAGCAGTACTTC	CATSSAPGESYEQYF